This T cell receptor (beta chain) was retrieved from a study of CD8+CD57+ T cells in acquired aplastic anemia (dated by TCRdb to the late 2010s). With regard to the full study: Extracted DNA from sorted CD4+ and CD8+ cells averaged 3.2 ug, ranging from about 0.18 to 27.4 ug. CD8+CD57+ expansion was defined as a frequency above the mean frequency observed in healthy subjects. Study-wide findings and limitations: No significant difference in CD8+ Simpson's diversity was found between patients and healthy controls (P=0.060). Approximately 27 CD8+ CDR3 sequences were found in both patients and controls but appeared to be highly expressed in patients and within the immunodominant clones of the patients.

Sequences KGHDR (CDR1) and SFDVKD (CDR2) are obtained from the germline V gene. The junction shows trimming of 5 bases on V and 7 bases on J, plus 13 bases between the germline ends. The CDR3 sequence holds 13 residues, the cysteine and phenylalanine included. Just the 39-base CDR3 DNA is kept, in frame starting at base 1. Genomic DNA served as template for TCR beta VDJ combination and CDR3 sequence profiling. An Illumina HiSeq 2000 was the platform used for TCR repertoire sequencing. Per the original workflow: TRBV/TRBJ rearrangement plots, CDR3 size and DJ length profiles, and Simpson's diversity index were used to assess repertoires. The most abundant DNA sequence in the deep sequencing data was taken as the immunodominant clone. CDR3 amino acid sequences were checked for sharing across subjects and were also compared against the VDJdb database and published repertoires. TCRdb trimmed public reads at Q25 via fastp, called clones via MiXCR and kept in-frame beta chains. A single entry per CDR3 protein holds the most common genes and DNA from its merged rows. Here the V and J calls rest on TCRdb's processing, not on the authors' analysis. The sample profile shows about 150,000 distinct CDR3 sequences; 40% to 50% of them were found once. More than 30% of the sample is held by the ten biggest clonotypes.

Expansion of CD8+CD57+ cells had been shown by flow cytometry in the patients chosen for sequencing. Severe acquired aplastic anemia was diagnosed in all patients according to International Study of Aplastic Anemia and Agranulocytosis and Camitta criteria. At the time blood was sampled, none of the patients had received any therapy. TCR repertoires of sorted CD4+ and CD8+ blood T cells from severe aplastic anemia patients and healthy subjects were deep-sequenced in the study. Patients were enrolled in the USA under clinicaltrials.gov protocols 00001620, 01623167, 00001397, 00071045, 00081523 and 00961064. Ficoll-Paque density gradient centrifugation was used to isolate peripheral blood mononuclear cells. Before DNA extraction, CD4+ and CD8+ T cells were sorted by FACS or by magnetic beads. The count of this clonotype is one. Its antigen is currently not known. There are no base qualities to consult, and no much larger clone falls within one base. A solitary read yields weak support.

The sequence is built from TRBV24-1 and TRBJ2-5; possibly the D gene is TRBD2, per 6 matching bases. This receptor was taken from a human donor with aplastic anemia. The specimen sequenced was sorted CD4+, CD8+, or CD8+CD57+ T cells (not recorded which) from PBMCs. The CDR3 reads as follows: CATSGAGTATQYF. The sequenced DNA: TGTGCCACCAGTGGGGCAGGGACTGCGACCCAGTACTTC.